This T cell receptor beta chain was documented in a study of cytomegalovirus exposure and HLA in healthy donors. 60 Vbeta and 13 Jbeta primers were used in PCR. Measured with immunoSEQ multiplex PCR; TCRdb has only the in-frame clones, and not every one. The sample carries 150,000 or so clones, 65% to 85% recorded once. Overall study results and limits: Listed as cytomegalovirus-associated were over 150 TCR beta chains. In a later analysis, HLA-associated beta chains showed higher expansion and lower generation probabilities than comparable chains.

Details on this clone: What it binds is unknown.

This receptor was taken from a woman aged 50 to 65 in good health and CMV-seropositive. The specimen sequenced was PBMCs.

CDR3 sequence reads: CASRSEGSGEQYF. The CDR3 bases are TGTGCCAGCAGGTCGGAGGGGAGCGGCGAGCAGTACTTC. The genes are TRBV7-9 and TRBJ2-7; a possible D gene is TRBD2 (6 bases). CDR1 is SEHNR and CDR2 is FQNEAQ in the germline V gene (reference sequence). The V end was cut by 6 bases, the J end by 6 bases, with 15 bases between. This CDR3 is 13 amino acids long.